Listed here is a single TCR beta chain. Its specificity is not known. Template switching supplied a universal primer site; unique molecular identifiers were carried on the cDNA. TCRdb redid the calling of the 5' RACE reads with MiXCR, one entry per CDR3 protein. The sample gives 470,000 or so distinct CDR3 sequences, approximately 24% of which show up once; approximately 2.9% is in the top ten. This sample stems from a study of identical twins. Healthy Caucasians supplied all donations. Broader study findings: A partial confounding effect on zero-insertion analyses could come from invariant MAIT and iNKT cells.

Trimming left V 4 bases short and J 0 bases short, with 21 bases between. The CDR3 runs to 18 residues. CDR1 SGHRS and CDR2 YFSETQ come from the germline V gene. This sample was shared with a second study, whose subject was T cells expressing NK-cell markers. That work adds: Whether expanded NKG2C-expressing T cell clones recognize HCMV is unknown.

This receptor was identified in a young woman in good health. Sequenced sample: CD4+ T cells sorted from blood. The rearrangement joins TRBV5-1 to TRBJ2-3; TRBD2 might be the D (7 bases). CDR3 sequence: CASSPARGGRTSTDTQYF. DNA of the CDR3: TGCGCCAGCAGCCCGGCCAGGGGAGGGAGGACAAGCACAGATACGCAGTATTTT.